A single sample is the source of the 21 T cell receptor beta chains below, sequenced in a study of blood T cell repertoires in COVID-19. Profiling relied on immunoSEQ multiplex PCR, and the TCRdb table lists in-frame clones only, not all of them. There are roughly 13,000 clones in the sample; approximately 82% occur only once, and over 25% lies in the top ten. The sample taken for sequencing was peripheral blood. The receptors here all came from a woman aged 45-65 years with active or convalescent COVID-19.

As for this clone: Other nucleotide sequences from this sample produce the same CDR3. The rearrangement links TRBV28 to TRBJ2-5; D might be TRBD1 (6 bases). V was trimmed by 4 bases and J by 1 base, leaving 10 bases between them. Germline loops: CDR1 MDHEN, CDR2 SYDVKM. CDR3 length equals 14 residues. CDR3 nucleotides: TGTGCCAGCAGTTCTGGACAGATCCAAGAGACCCAGTACTTC. It yields the protein CASSSGQIQETQYF.

The chain couples TRBV7-3 to TRBJ2-2; tentative D call: TRBD2 (6 bases). V lost 5 bases and J 7 bases, leaving 14 bases between the germline ends. CDR3 length: 14 residues. Germline values: CDR1 SGHTA, CDR2 FQGTGA. CDR3 sequence reads: CASSREGGGGELFF. The CDR3 DNA reads TGTGCCAGCAGCAGAGAGGGAGGTGGCGGGGAGCTGTTTTTT.

V is TRBV9 and J is TRBJ1-5; weak D call: TRBD1 (6 bases). V was pared by 3 bases and J by 3 bases, with 13 bases between. CDR3 length: 15 amino acids. The germline gives CDR1 SGDLS, CDR2 YYNGEE. The CDR3 is CASSGSGGPNQPQHF. CDR3 in DNA: TGTGCCAGCAGCGGCTCCGGGGGGCCCAATCAGCCCCAGCATTTT.

V usage is TRBV2 and J usage is TRBJ1-3; D is uncertain. The CDR3 spans 19 residues. Trimming stripped 2 bases from V and 0 bases from J, with 20 bases between. The germline V gene has CDR1 SNHLY and CDR2 FYNNEI. The CDR3 coding sequence is TGTGCCAGCAGTGAATCTGGGCAGGTTCTGACCTTCTCTGGAAACACCATATATTTT. This sequence encodes CASSESGQVLTFSGNTIYF.

This chain connects TRBV29-1 to TRBJ1-6, with a weak D call TRBD1 (6 bases). The CDR3 sequence is 13 residues long. The ends were cut back, 5 bases at V and 10 bases at J, with 15 bases in the middle. Germline assignment: CDR1 SQVTM and CDR2 ANQGSEA. In DNA form, the CDR3 reads TGCAGCGTTAAGGCAGGGGAAAGGTCACCCCTCCACTTT. Its protein product is CSVKAGERSPLHF.

V is TRBV19 and J is TRBJ1-2; 8 bases fit TRBD1. The CDR3 runs 14 residues. Germline trimming cut 3 bases from V and 7 bases from J; bases unmatched to any gene: 7. CDR1 and CDR2 (germline): LNHDA, SQIVND (reference sequence). The CDR3 bases are TGTGCCAGTAGTATCCCCGACAGGGGCATTGGCTACACCTTC. Protein sequence: CASSIPDRGIGYTF.

V usage is TRBV3-1 (or the pseudogene TRBV3-2) and J usage is TRBJ1-5; 7 nucleotides line up with TRBD1. Germline V lookup: CDR1 LGHDT, CDR2 YNNKEL (reference sequence). Trimming removed 2 bases from V and 9 bases from J; junction bases left unmatched: 10. This CDR3 has 15 amino acids. The CDR3 coding sequence is TGTGCCAGCAGCCAAACTGGACAGGTGGCTTGGCCCCAGCATTTT. As protein: CASSQTGQVAWPQHF.

This chain uses TRBV19 with TRBJ1-3; 7 nucleotides line up with TRBD1. Germline lookup yields CDR1 LNHDA and CDR2 SQIVND (reference sequence). V was pared by 6 bases and J by 2 bases, with 4 bases of the junction left unmatched. CDR3 size: 14 residues. DNA for the CDR3: TGTGCCAGTAGCACCGACAGGGCTGGAAACACCATATATTTT. Its protein product is CASSTDRAGNTIYF.

V and J are TRBV4-1 and TRBJ1-1; D remains unclear. Germline V gene lookup returns CDR1 MGHRA and CDR2 YSYEKL. The V and J ends lost 0 bases and 1 base respectively, with 6 bases between them. The CDR3 has 14 amino acids. Here the CDR3 reads CASSQDAGNTEAFF. For the CDR3, the DNA is TGCGCCAGCAGCCAAGACGCGGGGAACACTGAAGCTTTCTTT.

This sequence joins TRBV2 and TRBJ1-2; 8 bases are a match to TRBD1. The germline gives CDR1 SNHLY, CDR2 FYNNEI. The CDR3 runs 15 residues. V gave up 9 bases and J gave up 5 bases; unmatched junction bases: 14. CDR3 sequence (DNA): TGTGCCAGTAACCCTAGGACAGGGTTGGGGTATGGCTACACCTTC. Its protein is CASNPRTGLGYGYTF.

As DNA, the CDR3 is TGTGCCACCAGTGATTTCAGTTTCAATGAGCAGTTCTTC. As protein: CATSDFSFNEQFF. The gene calls are TRBV24-1 and TRBJ2-1, with no clear D. The V end lost 1 base, the J end lost 6 bases, and 6 bases lay between the germline ends. The germline V gene encodes CDR1 KGHDR and CDR2 SFDVKD. The CDR3 totals 13 residues.

The J gene is TRBJ2-5, the V gene TRBV27; 14 bases line up with TRBD2. The CDR3 loop spans 16 amino acids. The trim removed 2 bases at V and 4 bases at J, leaving 3 bases unmatched. The germline gives CDR1 MNHEY, CDR2 SMNVEV (reference sequence). CDR3 sequence (DNA): TGTGCCAGCAGTTTAGGGACTAGCGGGAGAGTAGAGACCCAGTACTTC. Translating it yields CASSLGTSGRVETQYF.

The rearrangement links TRBV6-1 to TRBJ2-7; D is undetermined. Looked up from germline, CDR1 is MNHNS and CDR2 is SASEGT. The CDR3 loop spans 14 amino acids. The ends were cut back, 2 bases at V and 3 bases at J, with 11 bases in the middle. In DNA, the CDR3 is TGTGCCAGCAGTGAACAGGCCCCAGACTACGAGCAGTACTTC. Amino acid sequence: CASSEQAPDYEQYF.

The chain recombines TRBV28 with TRBJ1-2, with a possible D match to TRBD1 (6 bases). V shed 5 bases and J shed 2 bases, with 6 bases lying between them. Germline lookup yields CDR1 MDHEN and CDR2 SYDVKM. CDR3 length: 12 residues. This CDR3 is CASSQGNYGYTF. The CDR3 nucleotides read TGTGCCAGCAGTCAGGGGAACTATGGCTACACCTTC.

The rearrangement links TRBV27 to TRBJ2-5; TRBD1 agrees at 9 bases. The germline V gene encodes CDR1 MNHEY and CDR2 SMNVEV (reference sequence). This CDR3 contains 17 residues. V dropped 5 bases and J dropped 0; count of bases not matched to a gene: 10. As DNA, the CDR3 is TGTGCCAGCAGTCTCTTACCGGGACAGGGAGACCAAGAGACCCAGTACTTC. Residues: CASSLLPGQGDQETQYF.

This chain uses TRBV15 with TRBJ1-1; D call uncertain. Germline assignment: CDR1 LNHNV and CDR2 YYDKDF (reference sequence). V lost 0 bases and J lost 8, with 13 bases in between. CDR3 size: 14 residues. The CDR3 sequence is CATSRESVLSEAFF. CDR3 DNA: TGTGCCACCAGCAGAGAATCAGTTCTGTCCGAAGCTTTCTTT.

The V gene is TRBV29-1, the J gene TRBJ2-7; D possibly corresponds to TRBD1 (6 bases). Germline-derived CDR1 and CDR2 are SQVTM and ANQGSEA. This CDR3 contains 12 residues. V was cut by 1 base and J by 9 bases, with 13 bases left in between. CDR3 in amino acids: CSVEGRGSLQYF. The CDR3 nucleotides read TGCAGCGTTGAAGGTAGGGGGTCCCTGCAGTACTTC.

This clone was seen a single time. This chain joins TRBV6-5 and TRBJ2-7, with D perhaps matching TRBD1 (5 bases). Trimming took off 7 bases at V and 3 bases at J, with 19 bases between the two ends. The CDR3 has 15 amino acids. CDR1 MNHEY and CDR2 SVGAGI come from the germline V gene. In DNA form, the CDR3 reads TGTGCCAGCAAGATGGGGCAGCTAAAAAACTACGAGCAGTACTTC. This codes for CASKMGQLKNYEQYF.

This clone was observed a handful of times. The genes are TRBV4-2 and TRBJ2-7; D remains ambiguous. Trimming took 1 base from V and 1 from J, leaving 11 bases between them. The germline gives CDR1 LGHNA, CDR2 YNFKEQ. The CDR3 has 15 amino acids. The CDR3 coding sequence is TGTGCCAGCAGCCAAGGCAACTTAGAATCCTACGAGCAGTACTTC. Translating it yields CASSQGNLESYEQYF.

The V gene is TRBV6-1, the J gene TRBJ1-2, with 7 bases lining up with TRBD1. This CDR3 has 15 residues. Germline V gene data show CDR1 as MNHNS and CDR2 as SASEGT. The trim removed 2 bases at V and 4 bases at J, leaving 7 bases unmatched. CDR3 region: CASSEIAGGGYGYTF. The CDR3, as DNA: TGTGCCAGCAGTGAAATTGCAGGGGGAGGCTATGGCTACACCTTC.

The V call is TRBV7-3, the J call TRBJ2-2; 7 bases map to TRBD1. In germline, CDR1 is SGHTA, CDR2 FQGTGA. The ends lost 0 bases at V and 5 bases at J; junction bases unmatched: 3. This CDR3 is built from 15 residues. The CDR3 region is CASSLTGRGTGELFF. CDR3 DNA: TGTGCCAGCAGCTTAACGGGCAGGGGGACCGGGGAGCTGTTTTTT.